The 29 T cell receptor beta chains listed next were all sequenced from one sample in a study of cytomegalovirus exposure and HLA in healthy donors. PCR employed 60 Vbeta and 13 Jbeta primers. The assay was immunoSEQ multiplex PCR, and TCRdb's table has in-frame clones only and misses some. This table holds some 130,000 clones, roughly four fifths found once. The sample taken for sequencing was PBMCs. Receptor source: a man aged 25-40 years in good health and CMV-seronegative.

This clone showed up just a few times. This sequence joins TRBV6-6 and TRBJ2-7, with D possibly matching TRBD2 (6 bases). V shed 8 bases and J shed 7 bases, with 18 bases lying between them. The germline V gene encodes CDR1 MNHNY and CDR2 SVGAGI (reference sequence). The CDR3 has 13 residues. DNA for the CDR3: TGTGCCAGCCTCGGTAGGGAGGTGGGGGAGCAGTACTTC. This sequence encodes CASLGREVGEQYF.

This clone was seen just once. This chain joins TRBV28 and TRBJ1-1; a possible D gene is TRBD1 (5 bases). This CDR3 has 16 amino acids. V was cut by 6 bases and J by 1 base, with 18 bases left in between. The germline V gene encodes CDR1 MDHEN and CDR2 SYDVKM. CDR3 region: CASRAPRDFPNTEAFF. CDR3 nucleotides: TGTGCCAGCAGGGCACCTAGGGACTTCCCGAACACTGAAGCTTTCTTT. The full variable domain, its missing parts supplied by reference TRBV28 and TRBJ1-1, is DVKVTQSSRYLVKRTGEKVFLECVQDMDHENMFWYRQDPGLGLRLIYFSYDVKMKEKGDIPEGYSVSREKKERFSLILESASTNQTSMYLCASRAPRDFPNTEAFFGQGTRLTVV.

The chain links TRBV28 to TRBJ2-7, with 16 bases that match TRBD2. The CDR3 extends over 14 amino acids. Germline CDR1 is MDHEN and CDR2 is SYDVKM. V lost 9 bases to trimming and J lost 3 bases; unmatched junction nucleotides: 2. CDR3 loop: CASGTSGRGYEQYF. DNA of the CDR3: TGTGCCAGTGGGACTAGCGGGAGGGGCTACGAGCAGTACTTC.

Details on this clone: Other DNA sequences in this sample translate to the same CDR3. CDR3 nucleotide sequence: TGTGCCAGCAGCTTAACTAGGAGCACAGATACGCAGTATTTT. It is translated as CASSLTRSTDTQYF. V is TRBV7-2 and J is TRBJ2-3; tentatively, D is TRBD2 (5 bases). Per the germline V gene, CDR1 is SGHTA and CDR2 is FQGNSA. This CDR3 contains 14 residues. The V and J ends lost 2 bases and 0 bases respectively, with 6 bases between them.

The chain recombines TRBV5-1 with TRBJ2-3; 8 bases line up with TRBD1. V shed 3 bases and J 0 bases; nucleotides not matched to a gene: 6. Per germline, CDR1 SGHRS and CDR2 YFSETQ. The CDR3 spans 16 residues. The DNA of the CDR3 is TGCGCCAGCAGCTCCGGAGACAGGGGAAGCACAGATACGCAGTATTTT. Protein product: CASSSGDRGSTDTQYF.

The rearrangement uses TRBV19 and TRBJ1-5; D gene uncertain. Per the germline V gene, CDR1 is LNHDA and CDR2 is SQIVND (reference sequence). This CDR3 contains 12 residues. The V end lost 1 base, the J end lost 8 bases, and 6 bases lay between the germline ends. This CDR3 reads CASSIAGKPQHF. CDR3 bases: TGTGCCAGTAGTATAGCCGGGAAGCCCCAGCATTTT.

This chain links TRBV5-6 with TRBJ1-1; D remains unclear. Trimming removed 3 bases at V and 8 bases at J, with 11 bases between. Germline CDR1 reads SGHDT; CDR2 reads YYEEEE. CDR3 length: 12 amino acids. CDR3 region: CASSSGEGEAFF. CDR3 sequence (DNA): TGTGCCAGCAGCTCTGGTGAGGGCGAAGCTTTCTTT.

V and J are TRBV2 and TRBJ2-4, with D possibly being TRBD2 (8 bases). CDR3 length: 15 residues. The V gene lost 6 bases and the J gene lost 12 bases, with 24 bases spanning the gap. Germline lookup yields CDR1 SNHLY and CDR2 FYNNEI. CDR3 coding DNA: TGTGCCAGCAGCGGAGAGAGGGGACTAGGGGACAGTCAGTACTTC. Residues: CASSGERGLGDSQYF. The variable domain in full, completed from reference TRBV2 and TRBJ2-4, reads EPEVTQTPSHQVTQMGQEVILRCVPISNHLYFYWYRQILGQKVEFLVSFYNNEISEKSEIFDDQFSVERPDGSNFTLKIRSTKLEDSAMYFCASSGERGLGDSQYFGAGTRLSVL.

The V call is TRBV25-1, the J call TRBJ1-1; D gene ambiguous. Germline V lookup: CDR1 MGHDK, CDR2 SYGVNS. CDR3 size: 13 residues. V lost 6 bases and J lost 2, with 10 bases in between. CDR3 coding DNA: TGTGCCAGCAGCGAAGGGAGAAACACTGAAGCTTTCTTT. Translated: CASSEGRNTEAFF. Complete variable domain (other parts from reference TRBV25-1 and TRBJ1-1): EADIYQTPRYLVIGTGKKITLECSQTMGHDKMYWYQQDPGMELHLIHYSYGVNSTEKGDLSSESTVSRIRTEHFPLTLESARPSHTSQYLCASSEGRNTEAFFGQGTRLTVV.

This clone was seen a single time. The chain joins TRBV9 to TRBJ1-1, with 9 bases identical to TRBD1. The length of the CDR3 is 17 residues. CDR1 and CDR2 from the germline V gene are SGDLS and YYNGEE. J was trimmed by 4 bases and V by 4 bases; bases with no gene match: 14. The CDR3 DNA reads TGTGCCAGCAGCCCTCGGCCCTTGACAGGGGGTACCACTGAAGCTTTCTTT. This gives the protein CASSPRPLTGGTTEAFF.

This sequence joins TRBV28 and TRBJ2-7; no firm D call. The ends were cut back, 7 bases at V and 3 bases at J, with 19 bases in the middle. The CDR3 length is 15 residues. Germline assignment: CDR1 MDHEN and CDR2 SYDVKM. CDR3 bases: TGTGCCAGCACCGGGTGGGTTGCTCTTCGCTACGAGCAGTACTTC. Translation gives CASTGWVALRYEQYF. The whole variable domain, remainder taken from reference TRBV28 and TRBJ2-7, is DVKVTQSSRYLVKRTGEKVFLECVQDMDHENMFWYRQDPGLGLRLIYFSYDVKMKEKGDIPEGYSVSREKKERFSLILESASTNQTSMYLCASTGWVALRYEQYFGPGTRLTVT.

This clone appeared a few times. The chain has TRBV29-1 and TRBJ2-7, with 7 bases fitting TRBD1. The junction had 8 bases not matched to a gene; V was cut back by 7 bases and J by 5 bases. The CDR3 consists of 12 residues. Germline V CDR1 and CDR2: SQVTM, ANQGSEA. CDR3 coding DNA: TGCAGCGCTACGACAGGGACGGACGAGCAGTACTTC. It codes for CSATTGTDEQYF.

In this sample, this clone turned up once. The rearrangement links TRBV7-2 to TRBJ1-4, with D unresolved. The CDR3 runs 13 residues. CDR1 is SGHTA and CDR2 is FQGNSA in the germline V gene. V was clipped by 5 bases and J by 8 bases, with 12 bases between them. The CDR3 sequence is CASSPSGGEKLFF. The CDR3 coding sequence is TGTGCCAGCAGCCCTTCGGGAGGGGAAAAACTGTTTTTT. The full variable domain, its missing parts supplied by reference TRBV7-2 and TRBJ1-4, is GAGVSQSPSNKVTEKGKDVELRCDPISGHTALYWYRQSLGQGLEFLIYFQGNSAPDKSGLPSDRFSAERTGGSVSTLTIQRTQQEDSAVYLCASSPSGGEKLFFGSGTQLSVL.

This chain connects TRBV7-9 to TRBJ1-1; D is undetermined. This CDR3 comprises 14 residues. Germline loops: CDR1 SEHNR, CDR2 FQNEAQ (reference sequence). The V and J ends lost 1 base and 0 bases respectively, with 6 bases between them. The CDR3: CASSLGGMNTEAFF. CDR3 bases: TGTGCCAGCAGCTTAGGAGGGATGAACACTGAAGCTTTCTTT. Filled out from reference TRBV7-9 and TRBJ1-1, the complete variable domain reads DTGVSQNPRHKITKRGQNVTFRCDPISEHNRLYWYRQTLGQGPEFLTYFQNEAQLEKSRLLSDRFSAERPKGSFSTLEIQRTEQGDSAMYLCASSLGGMNTEAFFGQGTRLTVV.

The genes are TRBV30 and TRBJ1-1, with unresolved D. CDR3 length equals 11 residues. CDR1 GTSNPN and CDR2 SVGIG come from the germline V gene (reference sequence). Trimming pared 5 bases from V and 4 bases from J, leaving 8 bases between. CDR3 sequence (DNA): TGTGCCTGGGAAAGAGGCACTGAAGCTTTCTTT. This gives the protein CAWERGTEAFF. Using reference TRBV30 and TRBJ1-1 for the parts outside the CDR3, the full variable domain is SQTIHQWPATLVQPVGSPLSLECTVEGTSNPNLYWYRQAAGRGLQLLFYSVGIGQISSEVPQNLSASRPQDRQFILSSKKLLLSDSGFYLCAWERGTEAFFGQGTRLTVV.

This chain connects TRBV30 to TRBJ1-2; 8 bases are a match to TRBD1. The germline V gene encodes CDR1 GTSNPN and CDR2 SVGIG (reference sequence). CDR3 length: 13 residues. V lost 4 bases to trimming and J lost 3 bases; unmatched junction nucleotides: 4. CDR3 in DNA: TGTGCCTGGACGCAGGGGGCTGACTATGGCTACACCTTC. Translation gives CAWTQGADYGYTF.

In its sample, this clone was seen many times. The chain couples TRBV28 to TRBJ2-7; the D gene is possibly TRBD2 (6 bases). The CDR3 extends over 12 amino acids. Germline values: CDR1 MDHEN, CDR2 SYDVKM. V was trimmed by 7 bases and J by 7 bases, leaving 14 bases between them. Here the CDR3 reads CASIGTTREQYF. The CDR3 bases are TGTGCCAGCATTGGGACGACTAGGGAGCAGTACTTC. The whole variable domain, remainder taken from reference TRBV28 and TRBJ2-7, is DVKVTQSSRYLVKRTGEKVFLECVQDMDHENMFWYRQDPGLGLRLIYFSYDVKMKEKGDIPEGYSVSREKKERFSLILESASTNQTSMYLCASIGTTREQYFGPGTRLTVT.

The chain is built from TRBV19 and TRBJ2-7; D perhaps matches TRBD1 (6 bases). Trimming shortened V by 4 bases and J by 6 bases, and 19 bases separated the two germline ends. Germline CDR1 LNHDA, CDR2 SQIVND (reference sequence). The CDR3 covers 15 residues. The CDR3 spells CASSTHETGTVEQYF. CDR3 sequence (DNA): TGTGCCAGTAGTACCCATGAGACAGGCACCGTCGAGCAGTACTTC.

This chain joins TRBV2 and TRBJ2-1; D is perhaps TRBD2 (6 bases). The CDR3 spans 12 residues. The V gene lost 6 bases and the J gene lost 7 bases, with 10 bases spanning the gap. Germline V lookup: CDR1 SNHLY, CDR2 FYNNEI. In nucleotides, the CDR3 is TGTGCCAGCAGGGGGGACTCGAATGAGCAGTTCTTC. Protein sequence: CASRGDSNEQFF.

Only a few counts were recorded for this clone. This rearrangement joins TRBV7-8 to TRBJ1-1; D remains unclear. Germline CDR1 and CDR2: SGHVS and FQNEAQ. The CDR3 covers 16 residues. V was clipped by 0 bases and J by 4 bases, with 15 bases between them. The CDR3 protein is CASSLAARGRGTEAFF. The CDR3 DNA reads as TGTGCCAGCAGCTTAGCCGCCCGAGGCCGGGGCACTGAAGCTTTCTTT.

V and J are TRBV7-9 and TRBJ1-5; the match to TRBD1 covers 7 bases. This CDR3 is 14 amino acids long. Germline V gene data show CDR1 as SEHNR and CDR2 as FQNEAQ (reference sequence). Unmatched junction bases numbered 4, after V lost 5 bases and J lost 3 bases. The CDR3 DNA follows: TGTGCCAGCAGCGGGGACAGCCTCAATCAGCCCCAGCATTTT. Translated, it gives CASSGDSLNQPQHF.

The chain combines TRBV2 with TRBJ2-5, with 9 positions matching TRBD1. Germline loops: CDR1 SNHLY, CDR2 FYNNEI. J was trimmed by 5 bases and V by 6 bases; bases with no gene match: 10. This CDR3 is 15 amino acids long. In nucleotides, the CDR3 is TGTGCCAGCAGCGGACAGGGGCCCCTTTGGGAGACCCAGTACTTC. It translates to CASSGQGPLWETQYF.

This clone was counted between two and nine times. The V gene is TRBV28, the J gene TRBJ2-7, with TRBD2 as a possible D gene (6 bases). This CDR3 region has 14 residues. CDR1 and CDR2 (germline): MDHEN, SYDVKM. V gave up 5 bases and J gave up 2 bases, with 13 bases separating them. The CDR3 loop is CASSSLAFPYEQYF. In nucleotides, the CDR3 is TGTGCCAGCAGTAGCCTAGCGTTCCCCTACGAGCAGTACTTC.

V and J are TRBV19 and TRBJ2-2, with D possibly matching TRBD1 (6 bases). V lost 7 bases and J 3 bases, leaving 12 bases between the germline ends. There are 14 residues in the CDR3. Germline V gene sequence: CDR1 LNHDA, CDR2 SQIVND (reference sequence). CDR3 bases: TGTGCCAGTATGGGGGCTGGTCACACCGGGGAGCTGTTTTTT. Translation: CASMGAGHTGELFF.

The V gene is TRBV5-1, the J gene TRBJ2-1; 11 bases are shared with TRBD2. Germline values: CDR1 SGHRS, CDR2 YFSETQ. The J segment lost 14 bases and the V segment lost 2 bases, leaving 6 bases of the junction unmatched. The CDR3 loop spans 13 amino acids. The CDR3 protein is CASSLVLAGEEFF. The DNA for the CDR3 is TGCGCCAGCAGCTTAGTACTAGCGGGGGAGGAGTTCTTC.

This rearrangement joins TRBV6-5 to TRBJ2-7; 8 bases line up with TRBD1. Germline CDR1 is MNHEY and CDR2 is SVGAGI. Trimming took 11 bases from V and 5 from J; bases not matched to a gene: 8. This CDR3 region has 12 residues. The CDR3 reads CAAGRGPNEQYF. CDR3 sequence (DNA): TGTGCCGCGGGCAGGGGGCCAAACGAGCAGTACTTC.

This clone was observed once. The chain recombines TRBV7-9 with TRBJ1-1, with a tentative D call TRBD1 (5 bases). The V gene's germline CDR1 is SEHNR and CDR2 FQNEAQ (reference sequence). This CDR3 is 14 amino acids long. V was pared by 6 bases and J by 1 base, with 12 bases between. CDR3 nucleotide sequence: TGTGCCAGCAGTTCCGGGGGAGCGAACACTGAAGCTTTCTTT. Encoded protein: CASSSGGANTEAFF.

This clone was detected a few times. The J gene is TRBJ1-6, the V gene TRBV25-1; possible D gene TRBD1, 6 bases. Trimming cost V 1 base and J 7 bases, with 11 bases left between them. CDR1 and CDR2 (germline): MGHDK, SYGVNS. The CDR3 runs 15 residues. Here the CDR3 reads CASSESAGVNSPLHF. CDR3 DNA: TGTGCCAGCAGTGAATCGGCAGGGGTCAATTCACCCCTCCACTTT. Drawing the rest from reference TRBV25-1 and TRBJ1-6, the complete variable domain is EADIYQTPRYLVIGTGKKITLECSQTMGHDKMYWYQQDPGMELHLIHYSYGVNSTEKGDLSSESTVSRIRTEHFPLTLESARPSHTSQYLCASSESAGVNSPLHFGNGTRLTVT.

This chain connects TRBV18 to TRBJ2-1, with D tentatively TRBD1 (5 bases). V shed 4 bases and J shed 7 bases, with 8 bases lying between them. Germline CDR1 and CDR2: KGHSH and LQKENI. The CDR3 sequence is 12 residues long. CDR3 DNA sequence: TGTGCCAGCTCACTGGGGCGAAATGAGCAGTTCTTC. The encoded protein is CASSLGRNEQFF. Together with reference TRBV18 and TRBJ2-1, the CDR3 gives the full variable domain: NAGVMQNPRHLVRRRGQEARLRCSPMKGHSHVYWYRQLPEEGLKFMVYLQKENIIDESGMPKERFSAEFPKEGPSILRIQQVVRGDSAAYFCASSLGRNEQFFGPGTRLTVL.